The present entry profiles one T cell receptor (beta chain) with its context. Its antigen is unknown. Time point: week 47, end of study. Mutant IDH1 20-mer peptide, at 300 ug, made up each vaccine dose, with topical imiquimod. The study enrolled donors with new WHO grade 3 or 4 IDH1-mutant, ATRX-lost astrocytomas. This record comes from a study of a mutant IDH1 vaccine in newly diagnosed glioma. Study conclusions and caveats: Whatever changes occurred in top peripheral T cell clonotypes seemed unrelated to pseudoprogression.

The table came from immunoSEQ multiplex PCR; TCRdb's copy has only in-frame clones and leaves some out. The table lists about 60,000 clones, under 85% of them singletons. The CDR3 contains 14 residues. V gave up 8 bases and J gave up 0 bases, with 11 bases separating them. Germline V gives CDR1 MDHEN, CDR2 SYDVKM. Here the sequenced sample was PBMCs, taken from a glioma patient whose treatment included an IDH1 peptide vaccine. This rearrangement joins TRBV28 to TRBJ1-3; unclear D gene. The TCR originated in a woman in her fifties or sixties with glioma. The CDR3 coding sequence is TGTGCCAGCGGCTCAGGAACCTCTGGAAACACCATATATTTT. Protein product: CASGSGTSGNTIYF. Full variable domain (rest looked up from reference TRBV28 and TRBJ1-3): DVKVTQSSRYLVKRTGEKVFLECVQDMDHENMFWYRQDPGLGLRLIYFSYDVKMKEKGDIPEGYSVSREKKERFSLILESASTNQTSMYLCASGSGTSGNTIYFGEGSWLTVV.